This T cell receptor beta chain was documented in a study of blood T cell repertoires in COVID-19. On the study more broadly: Specimens from acute and convalescent COVID-19 originated in the United States, Italy and Spain. T cells, B-cell-depleted T cells, or PBMCs provided the cDNA or gDNA that served as material.

The CDR3 has 16 residues. After removal of 2 bases from V and 4 bases from J, the junction contained 3 bases not matched to a gene. Germline CDR1 LGHDT, CDR2 YNNKEL (reference sequence). Authors' analysis steps: Reference gene primer amplification yielded estimated nucleated cell counts. TCRdb's copy holds only in-frame clones and misses some; the assay was immunoSEQ multiplex PCR. V and J calls plus clone size are reproduced from that table; the DNA served to infer D and trimming. Of around 94,000 clones in the sample, 75% to 90% were seen once. This clone occurred once. V is TRBV3-1 (or the pseudogene TRBV3-2) and J is TRBJ2-3; 13 bases fit TRBD2. This clonotype was sampled from a man at least 80 years old with acute or convalescent COVID-19. Input material: peripheral blood. CDR3 sequence: CASSQRTSGSADTQYF. The CDR3, as DNA: TGTGCCAGCAGCCAAAGGACTAGCGGGAGTGCAGATACGCAGTATTTT.